This T cell receptor (beta chain) comes out of a study of cytomegalovirus exposure and HLA in healthy donors. Study-wide background: The 666 first-cohort repertoires shared a platform with the roughly 120 validation repertoires, as reported in a later analysis.

The donors were part of the roughly 120-subject validation cohort, which stood apart from the roughly 640-subject first cohort. Study outcomes and limitations: Cytomegalovirus association was assigned to about 150 TCR beta chains. Cytomegalovirus status was reportedly diagnosed by the classifier with high specificity and sensitivity.

Sequencing was performed with immunoSEQ multiplex PCR; in TCRdb, only in-frame clones are kept and a portion is missing. The sample contains 150,000 to 200,000 clones, approximately 86% of which appear only once. This clone was seen a few times. The antigen remains undetermined. The sample taken for sequencing was PBMCs. This TCR was recovered from a young man in good health and CMV-seropositive.

The CDR3 loop is CASSLARQGLGNEQFF. CDR3 nucleotide sequence: TGTGCCAGCAGCTTAGCGCGACAGGGGTTGGGGAATGAGCAGTTCTTC. The V gene is TRBV7-9, the J gene TRBJ2-1, with 8 bases aligning to TRBD1. The trim removed 0 bases at V and 7 bases at J, leaving 8 bases unmatched. The CDR3 has 16 residues. Germline V gene sequence: CDR1 SEHNR, CDR2 FQNEAQ (reference sequence). Full variable domain (outside the CDR3, taken from reference TRBV7-9 and TRBJ2-1): DTGVSQNPRHKITKRGQNVTFRCDPISEHNRLYWYRQTLGQGPEFLTYFQNEAQLEKSRLLSDRFSAERPKGSFSTLEIQRTEQGDSAMYLCASSLARQGLGNEQFFGPGTRLTVL.